The rows below give T cell receptor beta chains drawn from one sample of a study of CD8+CD57+ T cells in acquired aplastic anemia. TCRdb redid the calling of the reads with MiXCR, one entry per CDR3 protein. Of about 150,000 distinct CDR3 sequences listed, roughly half are singletons. Sequencing was performed on sorted CD4+, CD8+, or CD8+CD57+ T cells (not recorded which) from PBMCs. These TCRs come from a human donor with aplastic anemia. Each CDR3 is given with its conserved first and last residue. D genes are given only for firm matches. Not all rows give a size; the values are once, few, many and, for expanded clones, a class.

abundance	d_gene	v_gene	j_gene	CDR3nt	CDR3aa
few	NA	TRBV7-8	TRBJ1-1	TGTGCCAGCAGCCGAGCAGGGTCTGAAGCTTTCTTT	CASSRAGSEAFF
few	NA	TRBV9	TRBJ2-1	TGTGCCACCACTCGGAGAAATGAGCAGTTCTTC	CATTRRNEQFF
NA	TRBD1	TRBV6-2/TRBV6-3	TRBJ1-5	TGTGCCAGCAGCTTAGCACAGGGGACAGGGGAGAATCAGCCCCAGCATTTT	CASSLAQGTGENQPQHF
NA	NA	TRBV2	TRBJ2-1	TGTGCCAGCAGTGGACAGCGTAGAGCCGATGAGCAGTTCTTC	CASSGQRRADEQFF
NA	NA	TRBV13	TRBJ2-3	TGTGCCAGCAGCTCTCAATACTCCGGGACAAACGAGGGTACGCAGTATTTT	CASSSQYSGTNEGTQYF
once	TRBD2	TRBV7-3	TRBJ2-2	TGTGCCAGCAGCTCCCGGGGACTAGCTGACACCGGGGAGCTGTTTTTT	CASSSRGLADTGELFF
few	TRBD1	TRBV19	TRBJ1-2	TGTGCCAGTAGTACGGACAGGGCCGGTGGCTACACCTTC	CASSTDRAGGYTF
NA	NA	TRBV7-8	TRBJ1-2	TGTGCCAGCAGCCCCTTTCCGATGGATGGCTACACCTTC	CASSPFPMDGYTF
NA	NA	TRBV30	TRBJ1-6	TGTGCCCTAGGGGACTGGCTAAATTCACCCCTCCACTTT	CALGDWLNSPLHF
NA	NA	TRBV7-6	TRBJ2-5	TGTGCCAGCAGCTTTGTCGGGAAAGAGACCCAGTACTTC	CASSFVGKETQYF
many	NA	TRBV7-9	TRBJ2-7	TGTGCCAGCAGTTCGGACATACAGGAGCAGTACTTC	CASSSDIQEQYF
once	NA	TRBV29-1	TRBJ2-5	TGCAGCGGTTTGGGGTGGCCGGAGACCCAGTACTTC	CSGLGWPETQYF
NA	NA	TRBV4-2	TRBJ1-5	TGTGCCAGCAGCCAAGGCGACACCTATAGCAATCAGCCCCAGCATTTT	CASSQGDTYSNQPQHF
NA	TRBD2	TRBV2	TRBJ2-7	TGTGCCAGCCGGGGACTAGCGGGAGGGAACGAGCAGTACTTC	CASRGLAGGNEQYF
few	TRBD1	TRBV4-3	TRBJ1-2	TGCGCCAGCAGCCAAGATCTTACAGGGGGATTTAGGTACACCTTC	CASSQDLTGGFRYTF
NA	NA	TRBV15	TRBJ1-6	TGTGCCACCAGCAGCTTGGAAGGGCCCCCTAGCTCCTATAATTCACCCCTCCACTTT	CATSSLEGPPSSYNSPLHF
NA	TRBD2	TRBV9	TRBJ2-5	TGTGCCAGCAGCGTAGCTGCTAGCGGGACTCAAGAGACCCAGTACTTC	CASSVAASGTQETQYF
many	TRBD2	TRBV11-1	TRBJ2-5	TGTGCCAGCAGCTCTATCCCCCTTGGTAGCGGGGCCACCCAAGAGACCCAGTACTTC	CASSSIPLGSGATQETQYF
many	NA	TRBV11-2	TRBJ2-6	TGTGCCAGCAGCTCTCCGGGACATTTTCGCTCTGGGGCCAACGTCCTGACTTTC	CASSSPGHFRSGANVLTF
many	TRBD1	TRBV5-1	TRBJ1-2	TGCGCCAGCAGCACCGACAAGAGACAGGGGAAGGGTGGCTACACCTTC	CASSTDKRQGKGGYTF
NA	NA	TRBV24-1	TRBJ2-7	TGTGCCACCAGCGAGGCGGCTGGAACCTACGAGCAGTACTTC	CATSEAAGTYEQYF
NA	NA	TRBV15	TRBJ2-7	TGTGCCACCAGCAGCTTGGAGGCCAGCTACGAGCGGTACTTC	CATSSLEASYERYF
NA	NA	TRBV19	TRBJ1-1	TGTGCCAGTAGTATGGCCCAGGAGAACACTGAAGCTTTCTTT	CASSMAQENTEAFF
few	NA	TRBV19	TRBJ1-1	TGTGCCAGTAGTTGGGACCTAAACACTGAAGCTTTCTTT	CASSWDLNTEAFF
many	TRBD1	TRBV7-9	TRBJ2-7	TGTGCCAGCAGCCCCCCCCAGGGGGCTTCCTACGAGCAGTACTTC	CASSPPQGASYEQYF
NA	NA	TRBV24-1	TRBJ2-5	TGTGCCACCAGTGATTTTATGAAGACCCGGTACTTC	CATSDFMKTRYF
NA	NA	TRBV2	TRBJ1-2	TGTGCCAGCAGTCTAGAAGACTATGGCTACACCTTC	CASSLEDYGYTF
many	NA	TRBV4-3	TRBJ1-4	TGCGCCAGCAGCCAAGACAGGGCGGCTAATGAAAAACTGTTTTTT	CASSQDRAANEKLFF
NA	TRBD1	TRBV20-1	TRBJ2-5	TGCAGTGCTTTCGGACAGGGGCGTGGAACCGGCGAGACCCAGTACTTC	CSAFGQGRGTGETQYF